Listed here are 8 T cell receptor beta chains from one sample, sequenced in a study of blood T cell repertoires in COVID-19. The protocol was immunoSEQ multiplex PCR, while the TCRdb copy is restricted to in-frame clones and leaves out a portion. The data contain roughly 150,000 clones, just over 90% of them singletons. Source material: peripheral blood. These receptors all stem from a man aged 18-30 years with COVID-19, enrolled during active disease.

The rearrangement uses TRBV27 and TRBJ1-5; D gene unclear. Between the trimmed V and J ends, which lost 3 bases and 3 bases, there was a span of 9 bases. Germline values: CDR1 MNHEY, CDR2 SMNVEV (reference sequence). The CDR3 is made up of 14 amino acids. The CDR3 loop is CASSLKANNQPQHF. Written as DNA, the CDR3 is TGTGCCAGCAGTTTGAAAGCGAACAATCAGCCCCAGCATTTT.

The chain carries TRBV6-1 and TRBJ1-1, with D possibly matching TRBD1 (5 bases). Germline values: CDR1 MNHNS, CDR2 SASEGT. CDR3 length: 15 amino acids. Trimming removed 2 bases at V and 2 bases at J, with 12 bases between. CDR3 coding DNA: TGTGCCAGCAGTGAAAGGGGCAGAAAAAACACTGAAGCTTTCTTT. Residues: CASSERGRKNTEAFF.

The rearrangement uses TRBV7-2 and TRBJ2-5; TRBD2 matches 12 bases. The CDR3 contains 16 residues. Germline V gene lookup returns CDR1 SGHTA and CDR2 FQGNSA. J was trimmed by 5 bases and V by 5 bases; bases with no gene match: 9. CDR3 nucleotides: TGTGCCAGCAGCCAATGGACTAGCGGGAATTGGGAGACCCAGTACTTC. Its translation: CASSQWTSGNWETQYF.

In DNA form, the CDR3 reads TGTGCCAGCAATCAGTTAGCGGGAGGGCCCCCCGGGGAGCTGTTTTTT. Encoded protein: CASNQLAGGPPGELFF. The V and J genes are TRBV28 and TRBJ2-2; TRBD2 matches at 11 bases. Per germline, CDR1 MDHEN and CDR2 SYDVKM. V dropped 7 bases and J dropped 6; count of bases not matched to a gene: 10. The CDR3 sequence is 16 residues long.

This clone is a singleton in its sample. The rearrangement links TRBV15 to TRBJ2-2, with 7 bases fitting TRBD2. The CDR3 spans 16 residues. Germline values: CDR1 LNHNV, CDR2 YYDKDF (reference sequence). Losses at the gene ends were 4 bases for V and 3 bases for J; bases not matched to a gene: 8. This CDR3 reads CATSKDAGAYTGELFF. CDR3 coding DNA: TGTGCCACCAGCAAGGATGCGGGAGCCTACACCGGGGAGCTGTTTTTT.

In DNA, the CDR3 is TGTGCCAGCTCTTCCCAGGGTGGTTCACCCCTCCACTTT. This codes for CASSSQGGSPLHF. The chain employs TRBV28 and TRBJ1-6; a weak D match, TRBD1 (5 bases). Trimming pared 8 bases from V and 9 bases from J, leaving 14 bases between. The germline V gene has CDR1 MDHEN and CDR2 SYDVKM. The CDR3 runs 13 residues. Looking up the rest from reference TRBV28 and TRBJ1-6 gives the full variable domain: DVKVTQSSRYLVKRTGEKVFLECVQDMDHENMFWYRQDPGLGLRLIYFSYDVKMKEKGDIPEGYSVSREKKERFSLILESASTNQTSMYLCASSSQGGSPLHFGNGTRLTVT.

The gene calls are TRBV28 and TRBJ2-1; D is perhaps TRBD1 (5 bases). The V and J ends lost 8 bases and 5 bases respectively, with 10 bases between them. The CDR3 is made up of 12 amino acids. Germline values: CDR1 MDHEN, CDR2 SYDVKM. The DNA of the CDR3 is TGTGCCAGCGTTACCAGGGACAATGAGCAGTTCTTC. Residues: CASVTRDNEQFF.

This clone was detected once. The chain combines TRBV3-1 (or the pseudogene TRBV3-2) with TRBJ2-7; TRBD2 aligns across 9 bases. CDR1 LGHDT and CDR2 YNNKEL come from the germline V gene (reference sequence). This CDR3 has 14 amino acids. The trim removed 1 base at V and 5 bases at J, leaving 3 bases unmatched. CDR3 bases: TGTGCCAGCAGCCAAGGTGCTAGCGGGAACGAGCAGTACTTC. This encodes CASSQGASGNEQYF.